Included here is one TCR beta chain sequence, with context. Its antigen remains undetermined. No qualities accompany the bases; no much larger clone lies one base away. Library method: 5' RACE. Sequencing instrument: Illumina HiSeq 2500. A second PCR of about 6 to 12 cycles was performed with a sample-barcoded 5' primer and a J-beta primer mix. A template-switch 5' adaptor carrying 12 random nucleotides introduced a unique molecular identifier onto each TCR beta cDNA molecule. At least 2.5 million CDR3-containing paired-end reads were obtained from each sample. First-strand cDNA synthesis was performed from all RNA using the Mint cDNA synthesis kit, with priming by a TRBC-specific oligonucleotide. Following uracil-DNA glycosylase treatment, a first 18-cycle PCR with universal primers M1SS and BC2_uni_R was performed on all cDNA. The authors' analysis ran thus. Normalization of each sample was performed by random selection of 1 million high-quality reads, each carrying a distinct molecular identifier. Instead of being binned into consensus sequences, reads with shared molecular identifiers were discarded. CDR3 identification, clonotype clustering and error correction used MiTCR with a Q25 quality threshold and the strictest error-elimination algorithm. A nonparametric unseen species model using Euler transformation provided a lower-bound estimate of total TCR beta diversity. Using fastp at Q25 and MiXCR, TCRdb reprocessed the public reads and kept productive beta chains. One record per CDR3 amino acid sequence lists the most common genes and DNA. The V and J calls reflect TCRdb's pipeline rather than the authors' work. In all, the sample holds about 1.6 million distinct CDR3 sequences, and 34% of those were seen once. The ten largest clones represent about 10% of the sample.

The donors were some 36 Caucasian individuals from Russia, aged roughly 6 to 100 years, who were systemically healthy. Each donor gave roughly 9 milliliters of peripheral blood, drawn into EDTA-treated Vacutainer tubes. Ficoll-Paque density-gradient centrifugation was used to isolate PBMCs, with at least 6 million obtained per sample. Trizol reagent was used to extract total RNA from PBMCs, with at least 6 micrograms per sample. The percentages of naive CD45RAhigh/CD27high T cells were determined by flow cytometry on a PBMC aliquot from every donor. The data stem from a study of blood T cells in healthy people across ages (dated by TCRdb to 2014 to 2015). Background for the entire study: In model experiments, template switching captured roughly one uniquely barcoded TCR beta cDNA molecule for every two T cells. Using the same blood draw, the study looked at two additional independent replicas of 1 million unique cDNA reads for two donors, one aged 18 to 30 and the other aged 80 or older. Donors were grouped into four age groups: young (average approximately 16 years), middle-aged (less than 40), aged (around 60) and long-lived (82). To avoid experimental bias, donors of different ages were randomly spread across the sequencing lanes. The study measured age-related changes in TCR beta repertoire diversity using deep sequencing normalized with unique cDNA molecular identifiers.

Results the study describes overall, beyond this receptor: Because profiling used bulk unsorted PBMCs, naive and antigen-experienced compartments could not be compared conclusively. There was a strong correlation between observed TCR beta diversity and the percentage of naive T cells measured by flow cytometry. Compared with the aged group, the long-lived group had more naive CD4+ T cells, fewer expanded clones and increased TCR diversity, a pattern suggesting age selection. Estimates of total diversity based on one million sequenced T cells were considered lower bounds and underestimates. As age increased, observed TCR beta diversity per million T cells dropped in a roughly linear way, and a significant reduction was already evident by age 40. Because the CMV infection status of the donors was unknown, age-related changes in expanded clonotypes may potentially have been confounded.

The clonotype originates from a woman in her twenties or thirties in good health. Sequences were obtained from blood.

CDR3 sequence: CASSLGAVFGTEAFF. Here is the DNA: TGTGCCAGCAGCTTGGGGGCAGTATTCGGCACTGAAGCTTTCTTT. The rearranged segments are TRBV7-9 and TRBJ1-1; tentative D gene TRBD1, with 6 bases matching. Relative to germline, V is 3 bases shorter and J is 4 bases shorter, with 15 bases between their ends. The germline V gene (reference sequence) provides CDR1 SEHNR and CDR2 FQNEAQ. The CDR3 sequence holds 15 residues, the cysteine and phenylalanine included. Only CDR3 DNA remains: 45 bases, in frame from the first base.